This TCR beta chain is from a study of T cells in Graves' hyperthyroidism and ophthalmopathy. Study-wide points: Before onset, by a median of approximately 6.8 months, the model predicted ophthalmopathy. Most thyroid clonotypes that were expanded above 0.001 also turned up in blood.

The CDR3 has 14 residues. Germline values: CDR1 KGHSH, CDR2 LQKENI. V shed 5 bases and J 2 bases; nucleotides not matched to a gene: 3. Amplification yielded TCR beta CDR3 regions, with RNA transcripts as the source. The TCR CDR3 was amplified in a first-round RT-PCR using the HTBI primer set. MiXCR, run by TCRdb on the multiplex PCR reads, gives a single entry per CDR3 protein. The data contain about 480,000 distinct CDR3 sequences, about 20% of them singletons. This clonotype has at least ten counts. The antigen is undetermined. The rearrangement uses TRBV18 and TRBJ1-5, with TRBD1 matching over 7 bases. The source material was blood. This clonotype was obtained from a woman aged 70-85 years with Graves' ophthalmopathy. The CDR3 DNA reads as TGTGCCAGCTCAAGTACAGGGGGCAATCAGCCCCAGCATTTT. It specifies CASSSTGGNQPQHF.